These T cell receptor beta chains were read from a single sample in a study of OX40 agonist ivuxolimab in advanced cancers. Produced via immunoSEQ multiplex PCR; TCRdb's table is partial and in-frame only. In the table there are roughly 90,000 clones, 70% to 90% of which are singletons. The source material was CD4+ or CD8+ T cells sorted from blood, sampled in a trial of the OX40 agonist ivuxolimab. These receptors were collected from an adult with an advanced solid tumor such as melanoma, head and neck, liver or kidney cancer. Each CDR3 is given with its conserved first and last residue. The D gene is left open where the match is weak. Where a row states a size, it is once, few, many or the class of an expanded clone; other rows omit it.

j_call v_call clone_size d_call cdr3_nt cdr3_aa
TRBJ1-2 TRBV4-2 - - TGTGCCAGCAGCCAAGATCTAACAGGGAGGGGCTACACCTTC CASSQDLTGRGYTF
TRBJ2-7 TRBV2 - TRBD2 TGTGCCAGCATCCAAGAGGGAGGGCCCTACGAGCAGTACTTC CASIQEGGPYEQYF
TRBJ1-2 TRBV27 once - TGTGCCAGCGGAGGACAGAACTATGGCTACACCTTC CASGGQNYGYTF
TRBJ1-1 TRBV28 few - TGTGCCAGCACAACAGGCCCGTACACTGAAGCTTTCTTT CASTTGPYTEAFF
TRBJ1-5 TRBV5-7 - - TGTGCCAGCAGCTTGCTAAGGGTCGGCAATCAGCCCCAGCATTTT CASSLLRVGNQPQHF
TRBJ1-1 TRBV19 - - TGTGCCAGTAGTGATACCGGGGACACTGAAGCTTTCTTT CASSDTGDTEAFF
TRBJ2-3 TRBV9 - TRBD2 TGTGCCAGCAGCGTCCTAGCGGGGAGCACAGATACGCAGTATTTT CASSVLAGSTDTQYF
TRBJ2-7 TRBV5-1 - TRBD1 TGCGCCAGCAGCTTGGGTGGGACAGGGCGGTACGAGCAGTACTTC CASSLGGTGRYEQYF
TRBJ2-3 TRBV10-3 once TRBD2 TGTGCCATCAAGGTAGCGGGAGGGGCAGATACGCAGTATTTT CAIKVAGGADTQYF
TRBJ1-4 TRBV28 - - TGTGCCAGCAGTTTATACGAGAGTGAAAAACTGTTTTTT CASSLYESEKLFF
TRBJ1-1 TRBV30 - TRBD1 TGTGCCTGGAGCCCCACGACAGGGTTTAAAGCTTTCTTT CAWSPTTGFKAFF
TRBJ2-2 TRBV7-3 few TRBD2 TGTGCCAGCAGGGTTACGGGGGGAACCGGGGAGCTGTTTTTT CASRVTGGTGELFF
TRBJ2-5 TRBV6-5 - - TGTGCCAGCAGTTACTCGAGGGGTTGGGAGACCCAGTACTTC CASSYSRGWETQYF
TRBJ1-4 TRBV19 once - TGTGCCAGTAGTATCGTTGGGAATGAAAAACTGTTTTTT CASSIVGNEKLFF